The 24 T cell receptor beta chains below come from one sample, sequenced in a study of T-cell memory formation after mild COVID-19. Each CDR3 protein gets one entry after TCRdb re-called the 5' RACE reads with MiXCR. Found here are 300,000 to 400,000 distinct CDR3 sequences, approximately 16% of them singletons; the top ten hold about 22%. The sequenced sample consisted of PBMCs or a T cell subset sorted from them (not recorded which). The receptors come from a man between 18 and 35 years old who had mild COVID-19 (a few samples of this study predate the infection). Cell type and time point are not known.

The chain has TRBV18 and TRBJ2-2, with D possibly TRBD2 on 6 matching bases. Germline assignment: CDR1 KGHSH and CDR2 LQKENI. V lost 10 bases and J 5 bases, leaving 29 bases between the germline ends. This CDR3 has 18 amino acids. The CDR3, as DNA: TGTGCCACCACAAAAGACCCACCCGGGGGATATGGAACCGGGGAGCTGTTTTTT. This codes for CATTKDPPGGYGTGELFF.

The chain links TRBV7-2 to TRBJ2-1, with 12 bases fitting TRBD2. CDR3 length equals 16 residues. The V gene end was trimmed by 0 bases and the J gene end by 6 bases; junction bases not matched to a gene: 3. Per germline, CDR1 SGHTA and CDR2 FQGNSA. This CDR3 reads CASSLAALAGGNEQFF. The CDR3 region has the DNA TGTGCCAGCAGCTTAGCCGCACTAGCGGGAGGCAATGAGCAGTTCTTC.

The CDR3 nucleotides are TGCGCCAGCAGCCAAGTAGGAGGGGATCAGCCCCAGCATTTT. Translating gives CASSQVGGDQPQHF. The V call is TRBV4-3, the J call TRBJ1-5, with a tentative D call TRBD1 (5 bases). Deletions cut 1 base from V and 5 bases from J, with 9 bases between. The CDR3 extends over 14 amino acids. CDR1 is LGHNA, CDR2 YSLEER, per germline.

In this sample, this clonotype turned up a few times. The chain couples TRBV5-1 to TRBJ2-1, with D tentatively TRBD2 (5 bases). Germline V gene sequence: CDR1 SGHRS, CDR2 YFSETQ. V was cut by 4 bases and J by 9 bases, with 14 bases left in between. The CDR3 totals 13 residues. CDR3 DNA sequence: TGCGCCAGCAGCGCGGGCGAGGGCCTTGAGCAGTTCTTC. The encoded protein is CASSAGEGLEQFF.

The V and J genes are TRBV15 and TRBJ1-1, with no clear D. The V and J ends lost 4 bases and 1 base respectively, with 7 bases between them. The length of the CDR3 is 13 residues. The germline V gene encodes CDR1 LNHNV and CDR2 YYDKDF (reference sequence). The CDR3 nucleotides read TGTGCCACCAGCATTCTCAGGAACACTGAAGCTTTCTTT. Its translation is CATSILRNTEAFF.

This clonotype has only a few counts. The chain uses TRBV6-5 and TRBJ2-1, with 15 bases fitting TRBD2. CDR1 MNHEY and CDR2 SVGAGI come from the germline V gene. V gave up 3 bases and J gave up 10 bases; unmatched junction bases: 10. The CDR3 spans 17 residues. The CDR3 is CASSYSGTSGGPPEQFF. CDR3 nucleotides: TGTGCCAGCAGTTATTCCGGGACTAGCGGGGGGCCGCCGGAGCAGTTCTTC.

The V call is TRBV30, the J call TRBJ1-2, with 8 bases identical to TRBD1. CDR3 length: 14 residues. The V and J ends lost 0 bases and 13 bases, in that order; junction bases with no gene match: 13. CDR1 and CDR2 from the germline V gene are GTSNPN and SVGIG (reference sequence). CDR3 amino acids: CAWSVYRTRQGCTF. In DNA form, the CDR3 reads TGTGCCTGGAGTGTATACCGGACCAGACAGGGGTGCACCTTC.

The rearrangement uses TRBV6-5 and TRBJ1-2; 10 positions match TRBD1. The length of the CDR3 is 15 residues. Losses at the gene ends were 0 bases for V and 7 bases for J; bases not matched to a gene: 5. Germline CDR1 reads MNHEY; CDR2 reads SVGAGI. The chain's CDR3 is CASSYSGQGKAGYTF. CDR3 DNA: TGTGCCAGCAGTTACTCGGGACAGGGGAAGGCTGGCTACACCTTC.

This clonotype was found a few times. The rearrangement uses TRBV5-1 and TRBJ2-7; a possible D gene is TRBD2 (6 bases). The ends were cut back, 1 base at V and 2 bases at J, with 10 bases in the middle. The CDR3 length is 14 residues. Germline-derived CDR1 and CDR2 are SGHRS and YFSETQ. CDR3 sequence reads: CASSLLGEAYEQYV. CDR3 coding DNA: TGCGCCAGCAGCTTGCTCGGGGAGGCCTACGAGCAGTACGTC.

The gene calls are TRBV7-9 and TRBJ2-3; D may match TRBD1 or TRBD2 (5 bases each). CDR3 length equals 17 residues. Per germline, CDR1 SEHNR and CDR2 FQNEAQ (reference sequence). With 4 bases removed from V and 0 bases from J, the gap between germline ends came to 17 bases. The CDR3 DNA sequence: TGTGCCAGCAGCTCCTTAGGGACCCAGGGCAGCACAGATACGCAGTATTTT. Its translation: CASSSLGTQGSTDTQYF.

A few counts support this clonotype. The V call is TRBV29-1, the J call TRBJ2-2; possible D gene TRBD1, 7 bases. Germline V lookup: CDR1 SQVTM, CDR2 ANQGSEA. The V and J ends lost 7 bases and 8 bases respectively, with 20 bases between them. The CDR3 is 14 amino acids. CDR3 loop: CSGGTAGGYGELFF. The CDR3 coding sequence is TGCAGCGGTGGGACAGCCGGAGGGTATGGGGAGCTGTTTTTT.

CDR3 amino acids: CASSAARDRGYTF. The CDR3 nucleotides are TGCGCCAGCAGTGCGGCCCGGGATCGGGGCTACACCTTC. V is TRBV10-1 and J is TRBJ1-2; D is uncertain. V was shortened by 4 bases and J by 8 bases, with 14 bases between the two germline ends. The CDR3 loop spans 13 amino acids. Per germline, CDR1 WNHNN and CDR2 SYGVQD (reference sequence).

This clonotype appeared many times. J is TRBJ2-1 and V is TRBV11-3; D gene ambiguous. CDR1 SGHNT and CDR2 YENEEA come from the germline V gene. The CDR3 covers 13 residues. V was shortened by 6 bases and J by 4 bases, with 10 bases between the two germline ends. CDR3 bases: TGTGCCAGCAGTCCCAGAGAATACAATGAGCAGTTCTTC. Translated, it gives CASSPREYNEQFF.

This clonotype was recorded at least ten times. This chain uses TRBV6-6 with TRBJ1-5; D uncertain. Trimming shortened V by 5 bases and J by 3 bases, and 11 bases separated the two germline ends. The germline V gene encodes CDR1 MNHNY and CDR2 SVGAGI (reference sequence). The CDR3 loop spans 14 amino acids. The CDR3 DNA reads TGTGCCAGCAGTCGGGCGGCGAACAATCAGCCCCAGCATTTT. This translates into CASSRAANNQPQHF.

The sample holds a few counts of this clonotype. This chain connects TRBV20-1 to TRBJ2-5; D is possibly TRBD1 (6 bases). Germline values: CDR1 DFQATT, CDR2 SNEGSKA (reference sequence). This CDR3 comprises 14 residues. The CDR3 region has the DNA TGCGGAATCCCAGACCGGGACACCCAAGAGACCCAGTACTTC. Its protein product is CGIPDRDTQETQYF.

The chain combines TRBV6-2 or TRBV6-3 with TRBJ2-3; the match to TRBD2 covers 9 bases. Germline CDR1 reads MNHEY; CDR2 reads SVGEGT. CDR3 length: 16 amino acids. With V trimmed by 6 bases and J by 3 bases, 10 bases remained unmatched. As DNA, the CDR3 is TGTGCCAGCAGATTGGCGGGGGGGATAGATACAGATACGCAGTATTTT. The encoded protein is CASRLAGGIDTDTQYF.

Many counts were recorded for this clonotype. The chain has TRBV4-1 and TRBJ1-2; the D is unclear. The CDR3 has 16 residues. The germline V gene encodes CDR1 MGHRA and CDR2 YSYEKL. Deletions cut 0 bases from V and 5 bases from J, with 16 bases between. The CDR3: CASSQDPGTATYGYTF. In DNA, the CDR3 is TGCGCCAGCAGCCAAGATCCAGGAACAGCTACTTATGGCTACACCTTC.

This clonotype was counted between two and nine times. The chain has TRBV6-1 and TRBJ2-7; 7 bases align to TRBD1. Trimming took 7 bases from V and 5 from J; bases not matched to a gene: 8. Germline-derived CDR1 and CDR2 are MNHNS and SASEGT. The CDR3 is 13 residues long. For the CDR3, the DNA is TGTGCCAGCAACTCGGGACAGTCCCACGAGCAGTACTTC. Translated, it gives CASNSGQSHEQYF.

This clonotype turned up a few times. The chain carries TRBV4-2 and TRBJ2-2, with 7 bases that match TRBD1. The CDR3 is 15 residues long. CDR1 and CDR2 (germline): LGHNA, YNFKEQ. V shed 1 base and J 6 bases; nucleotides not matched to a gene: 5. The CDR3 region is CASSQGHRGAGELFF. CDR3 sequence (DNA): TGTGCCAGCAGCCAAGGTCACAGGGGCGCCGGGGAGCTGTTTTTT.

V and J are TRBV2 and TRBJ2-2; no firm D call. Trimming pared 3 bases from V and 7 bases from J, leaving 9 bases between. Germline V gene sequence: CDR1 SNHLY, CDR2 FYNNEI. This CDR3 contains 13 residues. The CDR3 nucleotides read TGTGCCAGCAGTGAGGGGATCCACGGGGAGCTGTTTTTT. It codes for CASSEGIHGELFF.

This chain connects TRBV5-1 to TRBJ2-3; 12 bases are shared with TRBD1. J lost 5 bases, V lost 4 bases, and 8 bases had no gene match. This CDR3 has 16 residues. The germline CDR1 and CDR2 sequences are SGHRS and YFSETQ. CDR3 nucleotide sequence: TGCGCCAGCAGCGCCGGGACAGGGGGCTGGGAAGATACGCAGTATTTT. This encodes CASSAGTGGWEDTQYF.

This clonotype was picked up a small number of times. The junction shows a germline mismatch at one end, possibly a read error. The rearrangement links TRBV6-6 to TRBJ1-2, with D unresolved. The germline gives CDR1 MNHNY, CDR2 SVGAGI (reference sequence). The CDR3 has 8 residues. DNA for the CDR3: TGTGCCAGCAGTCTTATGTCCTTC. Translating gives CASSLMSF.

This clonotype was counted a few times. CDR3 amino acids: CASSLGGQLNEKLFF. The DNA of the CDR3 is TGTGCCAGCAGTTTGGGGGGGCAACTTAATGAAAAACTGTTTTTT. The chain carries TRBV12-3 or TRBV12-4 and TRBJ1-4, with D possibly matching TRBD1 (6 bases). The V end lost 3 bases, the J end lost 4 bases, and 12 bases lay between the germline ends. The CDR3 spans 15 residues.

The chain links TRBV29-1 to TRBJ2-3; D perhaps matches TRBD2 (7 bases). The CDR3 consists of 15 residues. V was shortened by 3 bases and J by 5 bases, with 18 bases between the two germline ends. Germline V gene lookup returns CDR1 SQVTM and CDR2 ANQGSEA. CDR3 loop: CSVDNFRGAGDTQYF. The DNA of the CDR3 is TGCAGCGTTGATAACTTTCGGGGGGCCGGAGATACGCAGTATTTT.